The clone carrying this T cell receptor beta chain was picked up many times. This entry belongs to a study of T cells in Graves' hyperthyroidism and ophthalmopathy. Together with thyroid ultrasound, orbital computed tomography, serum thyroxine and TRAb, clinical symptoms were used for diagnoses. The CDR3 runs 12 residues. The V gene lost 4 bases and the J gene lost 3 bases, with 9 bases spanning the gap. Germline values: CDR1 DFQATT, CDR2 SNEGSKA (reference sequence). Amplification of TCR beta CDR3 regions used RNA as the template. The primer set for the first-round RT-PCR of the TCR CDR3 was HTBI. TCRdb recomputed calls from the multiplex PCR reads with MiXCR, one row per CDR3 protein. The profile shows 200,000 to 300,000 distinct CDR3 sequences, 15% to 20% of them singletons.

The sequence was obtained from a young woman with Graves' ophthalmopathy. The chain links TRBV20-1 to TRBJ1-2; the D is unclear. Source material: blood. The CDR3 coding sequence is TGCAGTGCTATTGCCGGGCACTATGGCTACACCTTC. Its translation: CSAIAGHYGYTF.